The rows below give T cell receptor beta chains drawn from one sample of a study of T cell repertoires in cytomegalovirus infection. Each CDR3 protein is one row after TCRdb ran MiXCR on the reads. There are around 490,000 distinct CDR3 sequences in the sample; around a quarter occur only once, and about 12% lies in the top ten. The source material was PBMCs. All receptors come from a human donor in good health (CMV status not recorded). Some clones in this sample may be carry-over from other donors' samples. The CDR3 runs from the conserved cysteine through the conserved F or W. The D gene is left open where the match is weak. Not all rows give a size; the values are once, few, many and, for expanded clones, a class.

abundance,j_gene,d_gene,v_gene,CDR3aa,CDR3nt
-,TRBJ2-1,TRBD1,TRBV12-3/TRBV12-4,CASSLSRGLYNEQFF,TGTGCCAGCAGTTTAAGCAGGGGGTTGTACAATGAGCAGTTCTTC
few,TRBJ2-4,-,TRBV23-1,CASSQRPPKTIQYF,TGCGCCAGCAGTCAACGCCCCCCAAAAACCATTCAGTACTTC
-,TRBJ1-2,TRBD1,TRBV25-1,CASRPGQEIGYTF,TGTGCCAGCAGGCCGGGACAGGAGATAGGCTACACCTTC
-,TRBJ2-1,-,TRBV4-1,CASSQVGRDEQFF,TGTGCCAGCAGCCAGGTAGGACGGGACGAGCAGTTCTTC
-,TRBJ2-3,-,TRBV19,CASKFASGWDTQYF,TGTGCCAGTAAATTTGCTTCTGGCTGGGATACGCAGTATTTT
-,TRBJ2-3,TRBD2,TRBV10-1,CASSASDAGTSKDTQYF,TGCGCCAGCAGCGCTTCGGATGCCGGGACTAGCAAAGATACGCAGTATTTT
-,TRBJ1-3,-,TRBV11-2,CASSLQHGGWSSGNTIYF,TGTGCCAGCAGTCTCCAACATGGGGGATGGAGCTCTGGAAACACCATATATTTT
-,TRBJ1-2,-,TRBV30,CAWSAGDFGYGYTF,TGTGCCTGGAGCGCAGGGGATTTCGGCTATGGCTACACCTTC
-,TRBJ2-2,-,TRBV7-6,CASSPRDSANTGELFF,TGTGCCAGCAGCCCCCGGGACTCGGCGAACACCGGGGAGCTGTTTTTT
many,TRBJ2-2,-,TRBV7-2,CASSQAGRNTGELFF,TGTGCCAGCAGCCAGGCTGGGCGGAACACCGGGGAGCTGTTTTTT
many,TRBJ1-1,-,TRBV7-2,CASSLGPMNTEAFF,TGTGCCAGCAGCTTAGGTCCAATGAACACTGAAGCTTTCTTT